This T cell receptor beta chain was documented in a study of T cell repertoires in cytomegalovirus infection. Study-level information: It can be stated that public TCR beta signatures indicated CMV infection as well as a matching HLA type.

TCRdb recomputed calls from the reads with MiXCR, one row per CDR3 protein. The sample lists 640,000 or so distinct CDR3 sequences, around 31% occurring once. On this clonotype itself: Its antigen is currently unknown.

The length of the CDR3 is 14 residues. Trimming pared 6 bases from V and 0 bases from J, leaving 12 bases between. Germline CDR1 reads MNHGY; CDR2 reads SAAAGT. The rearrangement links TRBV6-8 to TRBJ2-7; D perhaps matches TRBD1 (6 bases). The receptor comes from a human donor in good health (CMV status not recorded). Some clones in this sample may be carry-over from other donors' samples. Material: cultured PBMCs, obtained from culture after CMV antigen stimulation. For the CDR3, the DNA is TGTGCCAGCAGCGTCACAGGGTTCTCCTACGAGCAGTACTTC. It translates to CASSVTGFSYEQYF.